Below, one T cell receptor (beta chain) is given with its context. These data come from a study of blood T cells in healthy people across ages. Primers used in a second PCR of about 7 to 12 cycles were a sample-barcoded 5' primer and a J-beta primer mix. A single record per CDR3 protein comes from TCRdb applying MiXCR to the 5' RACE reads. There are about 1,500,000 distinct CDR3 sequences in the sample; 28% occur only once, and more than 6% lies in the top ten. V gave up 1 base and J gave up 3 bases; unmatched junction bases: 6. This CDR3 contains 16 residues. Sequencing input: blood. This sequence joins TRBV12-3 or TRBV12-4 and TRBJ2-1; TRBD2 aligns across 7 bases. This sequence was found in a woman in her twenties or thirties in good health. The DNA for the CDR3 is TGTGCCAGCAGTTTAGGACTAGCAGGTATCTACAATGAGCAGTTCTTC. The encoded protein is CASSLGLAGIYNEQFF.